Below, 10 T cell receptor beta chains from the same sample are listed, as sequenced in a study of OX40 agonist ivuxolimab in advanced cancers. This table comes from immunoSEQ multiplex PCR, and its TCRdb copy is limited to in-frame clones, with some not included. The data show roughly 40,000 clones, over 75% seen once. Material: CD4+ or CD8+ T cells sorted from blood, obtained in a trial of the OX40 agonist ivuxolimab. These receptor sequences come from an adult with an advanced solid tumor such as melanoma, head and neck, liver or kidney cancer.

This clone showed up just once. The rearrangement uses TRBV5-1 and TRBJ2-1; 7 nucleotides match TRBD1. With V trimmed by 4 bases and J by 5 bases, 6 bases remained unmatched. The length of the CDR3 is 14 residues. In germline, CDR1 is SGHRS, CDR2 YFSETQ. DNA of the CDR3: TGCGCCAGCAGCCCTGGGACAGCTAACAATGAGCAGTTCTTC. This codes for CASSPGTANNEQFF.

The chain couples TRBV18 to TRBJ2-1; 12 bases agree with TRBD2. The ends lost 3 bases at V and 7 bases at J; junction bases unmatched: 16. This CDR3 comprises 19 residues. Per the germline V gene, CDR1 is KGHSH and CDR2 is LQKENI. The CDR3 loop is CASSPQPSLAGGPRNEQFF. In nucleotides, the CDR3 is TGTGCCAGCTCACCCCAGCCCAGCCTAGCGGGAGGGCCGAGAAATGAGCAGTTCTTC.

The chain combines TRBV28 with TRBJ2-7; perhaps D is TRBD1 or TRBD2 (5 bases each). Germline V lookup: CDR1 MDHEN, CDR2 SYDVKM. The CDR3 runs 15 residues. Trimming took off 5 bases at V and 4 bases at J, with 18 bases between the two ends. CDR3 DNA sequence: TGTGCCAGCAGTCACGACCTGGGACGGATATACGAGCAGTACTTC. It translates to CASSHDLGRIYEQYF.

The sample holds a few counts of this clone. The V call is TRBV18, the J call TRBJ1-1; possible D gene TRBD1, 5 bases. V lost 4 bases to trimming and J lost 6 bases, with 21 bases between them. The germline gives CDR1 KGHSH, CDR2 LQKENI. The CDR3 spans 16 residues. CDR3 sequence (DNA): TGTGCCAGCTCACGGGGCGACTCCCGGTCAATCGCTGAAGCTTTCTTT. Translating gives CASSRGDSRSIAEAFF.

In its sample, this clone was seen a few times. The chain is built from TRBV15 and TRBJ1-1; 7 positions agree with TRBD1. Germline V gene sequence: CDR1 LNHNV, CDR2 YYDKDF (reference sequence). With V trimmed by 8 bases and J by 8 bases, 14 bases remained unmatched. This CDR3 has 14 residues. The DNA of the CDR3 is TGTGCCACCCGAGCTACGACAGGGCGGAGCGAAGCTTTCTTT. It specifies CATRATTGRSEAFF.

The chain combines TRBV5-1 with TRBJ2-7, with 8 bases fitting TRBD1. This CDR3 is built from 15 residues. The germline CDR1 and CDR2 sequences are SGHRS and YFSETQ. V lost 4 bases and J lost 6; bases outside the gene matches: 12. CDR3 region: CASSQNGQGSGEQYF. The CDR3, as DNA: TGCGCCAGCAGCCAGAACGGACAGGGCTCGGGCGAGCAGTACTTC.

V and J are TRBV5-4 and TRBJ2-1; 11 nucleotides align to TRBD1. This CDR3 has 17 residues. Germline values: CDR1 SGHNT, CDR2 YYREEE (reference sequence). After removal of 3 bases from V and 5 bases from J, the junction contained 10 bases not matched to a gene. The CDR3 region has the DNA TGTGCCAGCAGCTCTAGTTGGGGGACAGGGGGACACAATGAGCAGTTCTTC. Its translation: CASSSSWGTGGHNEQFF.

The J gene is TRBJ2-1, the V gene TRBV25-1; D possibly corresponds to TRBD2 (6 bases). Germline loops: CDR1 MGHDK, CDR2 SYGVNS. The CDR3 runs to 17 residues. V shed 3 bases and J shed 7 bases, with 22 bases lying between them. The DNA for the CDR3 is TGTGCCAGCAGTGATCCGCCGGGACTGGGGTCGGCTAATGAGCAGTTCTTC. Protein sequence: CASSDPPGLGSANEQFF.

V usage is TRBV5-1 and J usage is TRBJ1-3; 8 bases match TRBD1. This CDR3 has 15 amino acids. The germline V gene has CDR1 SGHRS and CDR2 YFSETQ. V was pared by 7 bases and J by 4 bases, with 10 bases of the junction left unmatched. CDR3: CASSIQGAFGNTIYF. The CDR3 region has the DNA TGCGCCAGCTCAATTCAGGGGGCCTTCGGAAACACCATATATTTT.

V is TRBV10-3 and J is TRBJ2-1, with D possibly matching TRBD1 (5 bases). The CDR3 is 13 residues long. The germline gives CDR1 ENHRY, CDR2 SYGVKD. V lost 2 bases, J lost 8 bases, and 10 bases lay in between. In nucleotides, the CDR3 is TGTGCCATCAGTGAGGGCAGGGAATATGAGCAGTTCTTC. Residues: CAISEGREYEQFF.